This T cell receptor (beta chain) was identified during a study of OX40 agonist ivuxolimab in advanced cancers. General study results and limits: Expanded peripheral T cells had an undetermined antigen specificity. Some nonresponders additionally presented with little normalized T-cell clonal expansion.

With regard to this clone: Antigen specificity is unknown.

In germline, CDR1 is ENHRY, CDR2 SYGVKD. The CDR3 sequence is 14 residues long. J was trimmed by 6 bases and V by 0 bases; bases with no gene match: 3. Profiled with immunoSEQ multiplex PCR; TCRdb holds only in-frame clones, not every one. Found here are some 90,000 clones, approximately 89% of them singletons; the top ten hold 3.5% to 5.5%. The chain links TRBV10-3 to TRBJ1-2; 8 nucleotides align to TRBD1. This specimen consisted of CD4+ or CD8+ T cells sorted from blood, obtained in a trial of the OX40 agonist ivuxolimab. This TCR was recovered from an adult with an advanced solid tumor such as melanoma, head and neck, liver or kidney cancer. The CDR3 bases are TGTGCCATCAGTGAGTCTATGACAGGGGATGGCTACACCTTC. As protein: CAISESMTGDGYTF.